One sample yielded the 30 T cell receptor beta chains listed below, sequenced in a study of blood T cell repertoires in COVID-19. The method was immunoSEQ multiplex PCR; TCRdb's version includes in-frame clones alone and lacks a portion of them. Altogether fewer than 700,000 clones are present, about 89% being singletons, with the ten largest covering roughly 7.4%. The sample consisted of peripheral blood. These receptors were obtained from a woman aged 50 to 65 with COVID-19, enrolled during active disease.

The chain recombines TRBV27 with TRBJ1-2; the D is unclear. Per germline, CDR1 MNHEY and CDR2 SMNVEV (reference sequence). V dropped 6 bases and J dropped 1 base, with 6 bases sitting between them. This CDR3 is built from 12 residues. The CDR3 sequence: CASSPDNYGYTF. In DNA form, the CDR3 reads TGTGCCAGCAGCCCAGATAACTATGGCTACACCTTC.

The chain is built from TRBV2 and TRBJ2-1; weak D call: TRBD1 (6 bases). The CDR3 totals 14 residues. CDR1 SNHLY and CDR2 FYNNEI come from the germline V gene. V dropped 3 bases and J dropped 3 bases, with 9 bases sitting between them. The CDR3 reads CASSEQGYYNEQFF. CDR3 sequence (DNA): TGTGCCAGCAGTGAGCAGGGGTACTACAATGAGCAGTTCTTC. The whole variable domain, filled in from reference TRBV2 and TRBJ2-1, reads EPEVTQTPSHQVTQMGQEVILRCVPISNHLYFYWYRQILGQKVEFLVSFYNNEISEKSEIFDDQFSVERPDGSNFTLKIRSTKLEDSAMYFCASSEQGYYNEQFFGPGTRLTVL.

The rearrangement uses TRBV28 and TRBJ1-5; 7 bases match TRBD1. The CDR3 runs to 16 residues. The junction had 11 bases not matched to a gene; V was cut back by 6 bases and J by 3 bases. CDR1 is MDHEN, CDR2 SYDVKM, per germline. CDR3: CASSLPNRGFNQPQHF. CDR3 in DNA: TGTGCCAGCAGCCTTCCAAACAGGGGATTCAATCAGCCCCAGCATTTT.

The chain carries TRBV27 and TRBJ1-5; perhaps TRBD1 as D (5 bases). Trimming took 7 bases from V and 4 from J, leaving 14 bases between them. Germline CDR1 and CDR2: MNHEY and SMNVEV (reference sequence). This CDR3 is 14 amino acids long. In DNA, the CDR3 is TGTGCCAGCACCGGGGCGGGATCTAATCAGCCCCAGCATTTT. It specifies CASTGAGSNQPQHF.

V is TRBV4-2 and J is TRBJ1-2; TRBD1 matches at 10 bases. Per germline, CDR1 LGHNA and CDR2 YNFKEQ. V was clipped by 3 bases and J by 7 bases; unmatched bases: 5. The CDR3 runs to 14 residues. The CDR3: CASSHADRGGGYTF. CDR3 coding DNA: TGTGCCAGCAGCCATGCGGACAGGGGGGGTGGCTACACCTTC.

The V and J genes are TRBV24-1 and TRBJ2-3; D is possibly TRBD2 (5 bases). Germline-derived CDR1 and CDR2 are KGHDR and SFDVKD. The CDR3 runs to 15 residues. V shed 9 bases and J shed 0 bases, with 15 bases lying between them. The CDR3 region has the DNA TGTGCCACCTCAGCGGCGGAGGCCAGCACAGATACGCAGTATTTT. It translates to CATSAAEASTDTQYF.

The chain employs TRBV2 and TRBJ1-2; D is possibly TRBD1 (5 bases). Germline loops: CDR1 SNHLY, CDR2 FYNNEI. This CDR3 has 12 amino acids. The V and J ends lost 10 bases and 6 bases respectively, with 15 bases between them. The CDR3 is CATATRVDGYTF. CDR3 bases: TGTGCCACTGCGACCAGGGTTGATGGCTACACCTTC.

The rearrangement joins TRBV27 to TRBJ2-6; 7 bases map to TRBD1. Germline V gives CDR1 MNHEY, CDR2 SMNVEV (reference sequence). CDR3 size: 18 residues. V was pared by 4 bases and J by 0 bases, with 9 bases of the junction left unmatched. The CDR3 here is CASSSGTGASSGANVLTF. CDR3 DNA: TGTGCCAGCAGTTCCGGCACAGGGGCGAGCTCTGGGGCCAACGTCCTGACTTTC.

The V gene is TRBV5-1, the J gene TRBJ2-2, with 9 nucleotides matching TRBD2. Germline V gives CDR1 SGHRS, CDR2 YFSETQ. Germline trimming cut 10 bases from V and 7 bases from J; bases unmatched to any gene: 14. CDR3 size: 15 residues. In DNA form, the CDR3 reads TGCGCCTCCAGCGGGGGGTCAACGTCGGGCGGGGAGCTGTTTTTT. It yields the protein CASSGGSTSGGELFF.

The rearrangement uses TRBV27 and TRBJ2-2; D is ambiguous. V lost 2 bases and J lost 4, with 8 bases in between. CDR1 and CDR2 from the germline V gene are MNHEY and SMNVEV (reference sequence). The CDR3 contains 14 residues. The CDR3 DNA follows: TGTGCCAGCAGTTTAGGAGCCACCACCGGGGAGCTGTTTTTT. Translation gives CASSLGATTGELFF.

The rearrangement uses TRBV19 and TRBJ1-5; TRBD1 agrees at 7 bases. The CDR3 has 16 amino acids. CDR1 is LNHDA and CDR2 is SQIVND in the germline V gene (reference sequence). V lost 1 base and J lost 3; bases outside the gene matches: 6. DNA of the CDR3: TGTGCCAGTAGTATAGTGAGGACAGGAAACAATCAGCCCCAGCATTTT. It specifies CASSIVRTGNNQPQHF.

This chain joins TRBV2 and TRBJ1-4; TRBD1 is a possible D gene (6 bases). Germline CDR1 and CDR2: SNHLY and FYNNEI. The V end was cut by 4 bases, the J end by 1 base, with 10 bases between. The CDR3 is 15 amino acids. This CDR3 is CASSVGGVTNEKLFF. The CDR3 region has the DNA TGTGCCAGCAGTGTAGGGGGGGTAACTAATGAAAAACTGTTTTTT.

V and J are TRBV28 and TRBJ1-1; no clear D gene. The germline gives CDR1 MDHEN, CDR2 SYDVKM. Trimming removed 3 bases at V and 4 bases at J, with 9 bases between. The CDR3 extends over 13 amino acids. CDR3 protein: CASSLWLSTEAFF. For the CDR3, the DNA is TGTGCCAGCAGTTTGTGGTTGAGCACTGAAGCTTTCTTT.

This clone was seen a handful of times. The rearrangement joins TRBV7-8 to TRBJ1-2, with D uncertain. Trimming removed 3 bases from V and 4 bases from J, with 12 bases in between. This CDR3 comprises 14 residues. Per the germline V gene, CDR1 is SGHVS and CDR2 is FQNEAQ. CDR3 loop: CASSLDGNRYGYTF. The CDR3 nucleotides read TGTGCCAGCAGCTTGGACGGGAACCGCTATGGCTACACCTTC. Drawing the rest from reference TRBV7-8 and TRBJ1-2, the complete variable domain is GAGVSQSPRYKVAKRGQDVALRCDPISGHVSLFWYQQALGQGPEFLTYFQNEAQLDKSGLPSDRFFAERPEGSVSTLKIQRTQQEDSAVYLCASSLDGNRYGYTFGSGTRLTVV.

The V gene is TRBV28, the J gene TRBJ2-2; 7 nucleotides line up with TRBD1. The CDR3 spans 13 residues. The germline V gene encodes CDR1 MDHEN and CDR2 SYDVKM. Trimming cost V 8 bases and J 5 bases; bases outside gene matches: 5. The CDR3 is CASGEGATGELFF. Here the CDR3 DNA reads TGTGCCAGCGGAGAGGGGGCGACCGGGGAGCTGTTTTTT.

V usage is TRBV27 and J usage is TRBJ1-2; D gene uncertain. Trimming removed 5 bases at V and 1 base at J, with 14 bases between. Germline loops: CDR1 MNHEY, CDR2 SMNVEV (reference sequence). The CDR3 sequence is 15 residues long. DNA for the CDR3: TGTGCCAGCAGTCCAAGGTCGGGGAATAACTATGGCTACACCTTC. This gives the protein CASSPRSGNNYGYTF.

This clone showed up just once. The rearrangement joins TRBV4-1 to TRBJ1-2, with 11 positions matching TRBD1. With V trimmed by 3 bases and J by 5 bases, 11 bases remained unmatched. From germline, CDR1 is MGHRA and CDR2 YSYEKL. The CDR3 covers 17 residues. Here the CDR3 DNA reads TGCGCCAGCAGCCATCCGGACAGGGGGCCACTGGGGTATGGCTACACCTTC. Protein: CASSHPDRGPLGYGYTF.

The V and J genes are TRBV5-4 and TRBJ1-1; a possible D gene is TRBD1 (6 bases). CDR1 and CDR2 from the germline V gene are SGHNT and YYREEE (reference sequence). This CDR3 contains 13 residues. V shed 0 bases and J shed 7 bases, with 10 bases lying between them. The CDR3 DNA reads as TGTGCCAGCAGCTTGGGGACAGACGTTGAAGCTTTCTTT. Its translation: CASSLGTDVEAFF.

The chain carries TRBV6-5 and TRBJ2-1, with 13 bases that match TRBD2. The germline CDR1 and CDR2 sequences are MNHEY and SVGAGI. The CDR3 extends over 15 amino acids. J was trimmed by 7 bases and V by 6 bases; bases with no gene match: 6. This CDR3 is CASRTGTSGVNEQFF. Written as DNA, the CDR3 is TGTGCCAGCAGGACCGGGACTAGCGGGGTTAATGAGCAGTTCTTC.

The chain recombines TRBV29-1 with TRBJ1-1; D not resolved. Per germline, CDR1 SQVTM and CDR2 ANQGSEA. CDR3 length equals 12 residues. The CDR3 protein is CRNTAGNTEAFF. In nucleotides, the CDR3 is TGCAGGAATACAGCAGGGAACACTGAAGCTTTCTTT.

This clone was picked up a small number of times. The J gene is TRBJ1-6, the V gene TRBV5-1; D call uncertain. There are 14 residues in the CDR3. The V and J ends lost 2 bases and 5 bases respectively, with 8 bases between them. The germline gives CDR1 SGHRS, CDR2 YFSETQ. CDR3: CASSLQHDNSPLHF. The CDR3 DNA is TGCGCCAGCAGCTTACAGCACGATAATTCACCCCTCCACTTT.

The V call is TRBV10-3, the J call TRBJ2-1; weak D call: TRBD2 (7 bases). The germline gives CDR1 ENHRY, CDR2 SYGVKD. The CDR3 totals 14 residues. V lost 6 bases and J lost 8, with 17 bases in between. In nucleotides, the CDR3 is TGTGCCATCAGCCAAGGGGGGGAGATGGATGAGCAGTTCTTC. It codes for CAISQGGEMDEQFF.

This clone was found once. The chain recombines TRBV7-9 with TRBJ2-5; D remains ambiguous. CDR1 and CDR2 from the germline V gene are SEHNR and FQNEAQ (reference sequence). This CDR3 contains 12 residues. V lost 10 bases and J lost 5, with 14 bases in between. As DNA, the CDR3 is TGTGCCACGACCCCAGAGGTGGAGACCCAGTACTTC. Its protein is CATTPEVETQYF.

The chain recombines TRBV4-2 with TRBJ1-4; TRBD1 matches 10 bases. Trimming took 1 base from V and 6 from J; bases not matched to a gene: 2. The CDR3 length is 15 residues. Germline values: CDR1 LGHNA, CDR2 YNFKEQ. The CDR3 is CASSQVGQGDEKLFF. The CDR3 region has the DNA TGTGCCAGCAGCCAAGTAGGACAGGGGGATGAAAAACTGTTTTTT.

The gene calls are TRBV30 and TRBJ1-5; TRBD1 is a possible D gene (5 bases). V lost 2 bases to trimming and J lost 9 bases, with 23 bases between them. The CDR3 is 16 amino acids. CDR1 GTSNPN and CDR2 SVGIG come from the germline V gene (reference sequence). The CDR3 bases are TGTGCCTGGAGTAAGTTTGGGCCAGACCACAGGTGGCCCCAGCATTTT. Protein sequence: CAWSKFGPDHRWPQHF. Based on the CDR3 plus reference TRBV30 and TRBJ1-5, the full variable domain is SQTIHQWPATLVQPVGSPLSLECTVEGTSNPNLYWYRQAAGRGLQLLFYSVGIGQISSEVPQNLSASRPQDRQFILSSKKLLLSDSGFYLCAWSKFGPDHRWPQHFGDGTRLSIL.

This clone has only a few counts. The chain has TRBV27 and TRBJ1-2, with D maybe TRBD1 (6 bases). Looked up from germline, CDR1 is MNHEY and CDR2 is SMNVEV (reference sequence). The CDR3 spans 13 residues. Trimming cost V 4 bases and J 8 bases, with 14 bases left between them. The CDR3 coding sequence is TGTGCCAGCAGTTCTTACAGGGACGGCGGCTACACCTTC. Residues: CASSSYRDGGYTF.

Here the CDR3 reads CSASLASMNTEAFF. CDR3 nucleotides: TGCAGCGCGTCCCTAGCCTCCATGAACACTGAAGCTTTCTTT. The chain couples TRBV29-1 to TRBJ1-1, with D unclear. This CDR3 comprises 14 residues. V lost 7 bases, J lost 0 bases, and 15 bases lay in between. CDR1 and CDR2 (germline): SQVTM, ANQGSEA.

The gene calls are TRBV3-1 (or the pseudogene TRBV3-2) and TRBJ1-1; no clear D gene. Germline CDR1 and CDR2: LGHDT and YNNKEL (reference sequence). The V end lost 4 bases, the J end lost 1 base, and 7 bases lay between the germline ends. The CDR3 is made up of 13 amino acids. CDR3 residues: CASSLNRNTEAFF. The CDR3 DNA sequence: TGTGCCAGCAGCCTGAACAGGAACACTGAAGCTTTCTTT.

The V and J genes are TRBV6-1 and TRBJ1-1, with a possible D match to TRBD1 (6 bases). The germline gives CDR1 MNHNS, CDR2 SASEGT. The CDR3 totals 15 residues. V was pared by 3 bases and J by 0 bases, with 11 bases between. The chain's CDR3 is CASSDGGRLNTEAFF. The DNA for the CDR3 is TGTGCCAGCAGTGACGGGGGGCGATTGAACACTGAAGCTTTCTTT.

The rearrangement joins TRBV10-2 to TRBJ1-6; D not resolved. This CDR3 contains 17 residues. From germline, CDR1 is WSHSY and CDR2 SAAADI. V was trimmed by 2 bases and J by 6 bases, leaving 17 bases between them. The CDR3 reads CASSETTGGPTNSPLHF. CDR3 sequence (DNA): TGCGCCAGCAGTGAGACGACCGGAGGGCCCACTAATTCACCCCTCCACTTT.